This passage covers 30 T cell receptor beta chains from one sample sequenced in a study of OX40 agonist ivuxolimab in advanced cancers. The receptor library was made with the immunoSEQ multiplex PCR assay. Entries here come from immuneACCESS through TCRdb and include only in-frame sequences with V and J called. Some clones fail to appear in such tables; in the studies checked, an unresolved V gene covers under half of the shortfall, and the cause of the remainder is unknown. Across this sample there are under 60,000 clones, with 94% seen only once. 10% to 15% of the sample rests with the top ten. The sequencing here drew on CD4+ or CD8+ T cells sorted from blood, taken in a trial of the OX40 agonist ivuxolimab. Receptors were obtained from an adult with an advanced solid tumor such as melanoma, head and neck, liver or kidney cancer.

CDR3 nucleotides: TGTGCCAGCAGCGGATTACAGGGAACCGGGGAGCTGTTTTTT. It is translated as CASSGLQGTGELFF. The V gene is TRBV9, the J gene TRBJ2-2; D perhaps matches TRBD1 (6 bases). Germline V lookup: CDR1 SGDLS, CDR2 YYNGEE. The germline V and J ends were trimmed by 3 bases and 5 bases, with 11 bases remaining between them. CDR3 size: 14 residues.

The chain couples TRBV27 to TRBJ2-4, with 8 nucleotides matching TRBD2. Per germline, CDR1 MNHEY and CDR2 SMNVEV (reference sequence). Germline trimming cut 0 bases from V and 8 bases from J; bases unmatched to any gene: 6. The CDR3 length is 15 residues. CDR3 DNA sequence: TGTGCCAGCAGTTTATCGTTAGCGGGAACGGACATTCAGTACTTC. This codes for CASSLSLAGTDIQYF.

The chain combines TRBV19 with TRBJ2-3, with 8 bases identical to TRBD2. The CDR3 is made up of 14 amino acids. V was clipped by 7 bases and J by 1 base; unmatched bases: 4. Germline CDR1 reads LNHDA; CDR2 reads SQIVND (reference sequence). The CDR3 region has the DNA TGTGCCAGTAAAATAGCGGGACGCACAGATACGCAGTATTTT. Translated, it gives CASKIAGRTDTQYF.

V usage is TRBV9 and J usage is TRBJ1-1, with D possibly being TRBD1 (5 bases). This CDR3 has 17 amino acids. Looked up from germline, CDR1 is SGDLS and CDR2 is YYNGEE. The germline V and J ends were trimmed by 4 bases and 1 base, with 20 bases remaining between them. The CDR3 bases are TGTGCCAGCAGCTTCTCGAGCGTCGGGGGGGAGAACACTGAAGCTTTCTTT. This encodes CASSFSSVGGENTEAFF. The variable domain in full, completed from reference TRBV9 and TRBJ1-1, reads DSGVTQTPKHLITATGQRVTLRCSPRSGDLSVYWYQQSLDQGLQFLIQYYNGEERAKGNILERFSAQQFPDLHSELNLSSLELGDSALYFCASSFSSVGGENTEAFFGQGTRLTVV.

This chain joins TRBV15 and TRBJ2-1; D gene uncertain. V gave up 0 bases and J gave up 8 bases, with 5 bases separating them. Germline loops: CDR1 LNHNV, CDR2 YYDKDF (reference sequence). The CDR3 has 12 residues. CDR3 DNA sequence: TGTGCCACCAGCAGAGAGGGGTATGAGCAGTTCTTC. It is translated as CATSREGYEQFF.

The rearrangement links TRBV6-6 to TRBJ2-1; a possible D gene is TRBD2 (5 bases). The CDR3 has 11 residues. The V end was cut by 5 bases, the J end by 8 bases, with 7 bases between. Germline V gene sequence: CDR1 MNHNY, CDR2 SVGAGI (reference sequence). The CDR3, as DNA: TGTGCCAGCAGTACTAGTGATGAGCAGTTCTTC. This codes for CASSTSDEQFF.

The CDR3 here is CASTGPGQGTDTQYF. For the CDR3, the DNA is TGTGCCAGCACTGGCCCGGGACAGGGCACAGATACGCAGTATTTT. The chain uses TRBV13 and TRBJ2-3; 8 nucleotides match TRBD1. The germline gives CDR1 PRHDT, CDR2 FYEKMQ (reference sequence). CDR3 size: 15 residues. V shed 7 bases and J 1 base; nucleotides not matched to a gene: 7.

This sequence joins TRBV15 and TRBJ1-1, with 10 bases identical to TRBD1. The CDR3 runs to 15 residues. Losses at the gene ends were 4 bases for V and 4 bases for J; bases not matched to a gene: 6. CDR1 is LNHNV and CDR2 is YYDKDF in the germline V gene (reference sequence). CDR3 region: CATSKGQGTSTEAFF. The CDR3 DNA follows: TGTGCCACCAGCAAGGGACAGGGGACGTCCACTGAAGCTTTCTTT.

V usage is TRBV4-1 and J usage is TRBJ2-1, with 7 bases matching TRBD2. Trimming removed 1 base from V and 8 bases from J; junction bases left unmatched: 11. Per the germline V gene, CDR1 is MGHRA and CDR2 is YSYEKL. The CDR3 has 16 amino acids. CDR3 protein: CASSQGGRAPLDEQFF. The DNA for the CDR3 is TGCGCCAGCAGCCAAGGGGGGAGGGCCCCCCTGGATGAGCAGTTCTTC.

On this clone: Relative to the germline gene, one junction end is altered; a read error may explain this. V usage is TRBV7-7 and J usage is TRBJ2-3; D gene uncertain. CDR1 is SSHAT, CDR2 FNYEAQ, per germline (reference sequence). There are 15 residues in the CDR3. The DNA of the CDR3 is TGTGCTAGCAGCTTAGCTGTTGCGGGCACAGATACGCAGTATTTT. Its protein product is CASSLAVAGTDTQYF.

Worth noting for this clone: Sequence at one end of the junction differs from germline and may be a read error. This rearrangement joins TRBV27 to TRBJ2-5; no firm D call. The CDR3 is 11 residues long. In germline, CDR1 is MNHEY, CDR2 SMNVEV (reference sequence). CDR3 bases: TGCGCTTCCGGGCTTTTGGAGACCCAGTACTTC. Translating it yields CASGLLETQYF.

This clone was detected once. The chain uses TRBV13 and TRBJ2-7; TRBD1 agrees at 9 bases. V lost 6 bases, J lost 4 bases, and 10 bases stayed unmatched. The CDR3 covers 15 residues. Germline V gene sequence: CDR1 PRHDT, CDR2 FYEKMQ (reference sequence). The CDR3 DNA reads TGTGCCAGCAGTTACCGCGCACAGGGGGCTTACGAGCAGTACTTC. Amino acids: CASSYRAQGAYEQYF.

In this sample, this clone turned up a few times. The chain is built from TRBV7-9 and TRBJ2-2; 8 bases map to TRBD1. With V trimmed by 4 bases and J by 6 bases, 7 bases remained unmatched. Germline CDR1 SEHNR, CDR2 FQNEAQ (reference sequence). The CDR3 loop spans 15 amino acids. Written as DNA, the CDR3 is TGTGCCAGCAGCTCCCGACAGGGGAAGGCCGGGGAGCTGTTTTTT. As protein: CASSSRQGKAGELFF. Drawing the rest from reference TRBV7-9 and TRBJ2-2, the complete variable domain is DTGVSQNPRHKITKRGQNVTFRCDPISEHNRLYWYRQTLGQGPEFLTYFQNEAQLEKSRLLSDRFSAERPKGSFSTLEIQRTEQGDSAMYLCASSSRQGKAGELFFGEGSRLTVL.

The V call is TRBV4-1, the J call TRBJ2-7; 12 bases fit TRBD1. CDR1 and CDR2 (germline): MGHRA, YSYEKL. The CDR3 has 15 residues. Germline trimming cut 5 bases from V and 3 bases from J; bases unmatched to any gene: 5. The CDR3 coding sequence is TGCGCCAGCAGCTGGGACAGGGGGCTTTTCTACGAGCAGTACTTC. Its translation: CASSWDRGLFYEQYF.

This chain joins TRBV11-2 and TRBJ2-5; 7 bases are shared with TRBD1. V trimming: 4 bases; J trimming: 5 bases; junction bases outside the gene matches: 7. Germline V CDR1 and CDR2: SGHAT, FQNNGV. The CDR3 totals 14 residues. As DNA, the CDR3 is TGTGCCAGCAGCTCGGGACAGACGGCGGAGACCCAGTACTTC. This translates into CASSSGQTAETQYF.

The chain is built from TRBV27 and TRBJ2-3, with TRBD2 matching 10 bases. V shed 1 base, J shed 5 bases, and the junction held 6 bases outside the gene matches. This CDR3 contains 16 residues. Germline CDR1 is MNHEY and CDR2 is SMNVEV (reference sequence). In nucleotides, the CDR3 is TGTGCCAGCAGTTTATGGAGCGGGAGGGCCCGAGATACGCAGTATTTT. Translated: CASSLWSGRARDTQYF.

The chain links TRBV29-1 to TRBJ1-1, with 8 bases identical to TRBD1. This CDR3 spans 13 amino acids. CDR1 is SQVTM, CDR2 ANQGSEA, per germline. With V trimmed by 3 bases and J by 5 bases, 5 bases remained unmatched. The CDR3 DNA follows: TGCAGCGTTGAGCAGGGGGCGCGAACTGAAGCTTTCTTT. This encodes CSVEQGARTEAFF.

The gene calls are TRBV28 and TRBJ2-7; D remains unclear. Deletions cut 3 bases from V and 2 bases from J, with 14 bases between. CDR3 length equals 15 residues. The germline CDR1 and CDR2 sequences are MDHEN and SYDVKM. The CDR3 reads CASSFDGKNPYEQYF. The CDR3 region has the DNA TGTGCCAGCAGTTTCGACGGAAAAAACCCCTACGAGCAGTACTTC.

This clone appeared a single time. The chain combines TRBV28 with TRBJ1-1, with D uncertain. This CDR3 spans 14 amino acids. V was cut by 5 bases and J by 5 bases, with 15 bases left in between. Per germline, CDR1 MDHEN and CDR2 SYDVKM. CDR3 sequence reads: CASSTLSHLTEAFF. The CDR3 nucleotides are TGTGCCAGCAGTACCCTCTCACATCTAACTGAAGCTTTCTTT.

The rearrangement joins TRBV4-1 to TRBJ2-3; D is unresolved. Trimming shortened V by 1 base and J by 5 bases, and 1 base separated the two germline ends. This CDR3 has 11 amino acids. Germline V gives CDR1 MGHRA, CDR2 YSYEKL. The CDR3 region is CASSQGDTQYF. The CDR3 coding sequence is TGCGCCAGCAGCCAAGGAGATACGCAGTATTTT.

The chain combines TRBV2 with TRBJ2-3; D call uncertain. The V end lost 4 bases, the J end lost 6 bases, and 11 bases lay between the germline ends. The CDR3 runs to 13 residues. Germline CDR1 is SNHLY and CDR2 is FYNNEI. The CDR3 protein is CASSVIRRDTQYF. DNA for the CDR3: TGTGCCAGCAGTGTCATCCGCCGGGATACGCAGTATTTT.

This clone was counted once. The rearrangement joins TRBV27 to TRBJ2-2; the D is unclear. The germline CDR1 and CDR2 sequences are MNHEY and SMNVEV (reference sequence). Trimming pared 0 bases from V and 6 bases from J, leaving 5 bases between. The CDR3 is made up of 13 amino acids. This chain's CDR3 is CASSLSPSGELFF. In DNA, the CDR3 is TGTGCCAGCAGTTTATCGCCGTCCGGGGAGCTGTTTTTT.

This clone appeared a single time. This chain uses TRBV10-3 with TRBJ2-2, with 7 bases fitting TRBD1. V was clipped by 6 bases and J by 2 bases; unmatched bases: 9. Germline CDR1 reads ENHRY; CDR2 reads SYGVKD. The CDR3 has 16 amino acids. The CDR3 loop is CAIRDHTGENTGELFF. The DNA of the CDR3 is TGTGCCATCAGGGACCATACAGGGGAAAACACCGGGGAGCTGTTTTTT.

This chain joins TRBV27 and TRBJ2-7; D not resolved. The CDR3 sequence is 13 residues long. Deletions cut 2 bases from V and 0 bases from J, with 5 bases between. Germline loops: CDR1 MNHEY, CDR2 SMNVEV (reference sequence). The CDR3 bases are TGTGCCAGCAGTTTAGTCAGCTCCTACGAGCAGTACTTC. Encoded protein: CASSLVSSYEQYF.

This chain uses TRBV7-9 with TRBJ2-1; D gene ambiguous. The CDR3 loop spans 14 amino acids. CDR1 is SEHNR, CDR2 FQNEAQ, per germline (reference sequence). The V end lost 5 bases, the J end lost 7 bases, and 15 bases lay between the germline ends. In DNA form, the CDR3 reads TGTGCCAGCAGCCATGGATCCTTAGTTAATGAGCAGTTCTTC. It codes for CASSHGSLVNEQFF.

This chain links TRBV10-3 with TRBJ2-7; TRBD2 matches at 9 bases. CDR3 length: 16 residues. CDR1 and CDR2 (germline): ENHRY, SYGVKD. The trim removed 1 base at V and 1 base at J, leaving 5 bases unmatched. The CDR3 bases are TGTGCCATCAGTGAGTTAATGAGCGGGAGGTCCTACGAGCAGTACTTC. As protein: CAISELMSGRSYEQYF.

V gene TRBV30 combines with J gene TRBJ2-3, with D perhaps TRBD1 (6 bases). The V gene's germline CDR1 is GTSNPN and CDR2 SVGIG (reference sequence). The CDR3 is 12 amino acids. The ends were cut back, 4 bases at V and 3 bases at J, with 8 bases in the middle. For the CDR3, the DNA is TGTGCCTGGACCACAGGGACAGATACGCAGTATTTT. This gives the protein CAWTTGTDTQYF. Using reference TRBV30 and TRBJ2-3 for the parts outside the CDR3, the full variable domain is SQTIHQWPATLVQPVGSPLSLECTVEGTSNPNLYWYRQAAGRGLQLLFYSVGIGQISSEVPQNLSASRPQDRQFILSSKKLLLSDSGFYLCAWTTGTDTQYFGPGTRLTVL.

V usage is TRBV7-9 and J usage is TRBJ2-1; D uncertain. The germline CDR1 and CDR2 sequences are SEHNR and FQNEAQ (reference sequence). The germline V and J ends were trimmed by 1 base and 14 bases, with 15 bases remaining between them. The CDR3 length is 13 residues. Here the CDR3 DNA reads TGTGCCAGCAGCTTAGGTGGAGACGGCTGGGAGTTCTTC. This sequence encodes CASSLGGDGWEFF.

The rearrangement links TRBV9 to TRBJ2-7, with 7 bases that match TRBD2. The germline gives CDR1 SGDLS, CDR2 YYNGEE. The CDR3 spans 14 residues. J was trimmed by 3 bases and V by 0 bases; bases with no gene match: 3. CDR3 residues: CASSVVPGGYEQYF. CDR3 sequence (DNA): TGTGCCAGCAGCGTAGTGCCGGGGGGCTACGAGCAGTACTTC.

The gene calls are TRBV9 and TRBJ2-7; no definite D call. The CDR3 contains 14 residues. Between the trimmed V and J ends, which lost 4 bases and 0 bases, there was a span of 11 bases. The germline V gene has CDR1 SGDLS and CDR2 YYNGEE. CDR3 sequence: CASSTDPLSYEQYF. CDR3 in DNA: TGTGCCAGCAGCACCGACCCGCTCTCCTACGAGCAGTACTTC.